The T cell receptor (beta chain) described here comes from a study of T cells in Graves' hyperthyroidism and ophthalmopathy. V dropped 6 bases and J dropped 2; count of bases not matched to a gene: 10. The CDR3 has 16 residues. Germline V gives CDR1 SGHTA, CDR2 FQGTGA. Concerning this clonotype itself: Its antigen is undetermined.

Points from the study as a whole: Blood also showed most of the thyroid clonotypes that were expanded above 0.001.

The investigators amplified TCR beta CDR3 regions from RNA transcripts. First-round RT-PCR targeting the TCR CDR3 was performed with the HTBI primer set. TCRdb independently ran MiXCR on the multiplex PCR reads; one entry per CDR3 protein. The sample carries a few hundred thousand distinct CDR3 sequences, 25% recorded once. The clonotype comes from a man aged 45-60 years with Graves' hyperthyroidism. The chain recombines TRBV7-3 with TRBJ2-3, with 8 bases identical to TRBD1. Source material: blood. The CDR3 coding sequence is TGTGCCAGCAGTCCAGGGGGCTTCTTCTTCACAGATACGCAGTATTTT. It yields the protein CASSPGGFFFTDTQYF.